This T cell receptor (beta chain) originates from a study of identical twins. V was clipped by 1 base and J by 8 bases, with 18 bases between them. The germline V gene encodes CDR1 SEHNR and CDR2 FQNEAQ (reference sequence). This CDR3 has 16 residues. A single record per CDR3 protein comes from TCRdb applying MiXCR to the 5' RACE reads. The data hold hundreds of thousands of distinct CDR3 sequences, with 6% to 6.5% observed a single time. The sequence derives from a man between 18 and 29 years old in good health. V usage is TRBV7-9 and J usage is TRBJ2-1; D is perhaps TRBD2 (6 bases). Sequenced sample: naive T cells sorted from blood. CDR3 protein: CASSLVGTPGVDEQFF. CDR3 bases: TGTGCCAGCAGCTTAGTTGGGACTCCCGGGGTGGATGAGCAGTTCTTC.